The 3 T cell receptor beta chains below were found in one sample sequenced in a study of shared clonotypes between healthy human individuals. Data came from immunoSEQ multiplex PCR; TCRdb stores just in-frame clones and leaves some out. The sample carries some 2,100,000 clones, nearly 97% recorded once. Sequences were obtained from naive CD4+ T cells sorted from blood. The sample's subset: CD45RA+ positively selected. The receptors stem from a man aged 18 to 30 in good health.

This sequence joins TRBV7-9 and TRBJ2-3, with unresolved D. Germline values: CDR1 SEHNR, CDR2 FQNEAQ (reference sequence). Trimming pared 3 bases from V and 6 bases from J, leaving 10 bases between. The CDR3 covers 13 residues. The CDR3 region is CASSFDGPDTQYF. As DNA, the CDR3 is TGTGCCAGCAGCTTTGACGGCCCCGATACGCAGTATTTT.

The V and J genes are TRBV28 and TRBJ2-2; tentative D call: TRBD2 (5 bases). CDR1 MDHEN and CDR2 SYDVKM come from the germline V gene. CDR3 length: 17 amino acids. V was cut by 5 bases and J by 3 bases, with 19 bases left in between. The CDR3 bases are TGTGCCAGCAGTCATGATGGACGGAGGTCCTACACCGGGGAGCTGTTTTTT. Residues: CASSHDGRRSYTGELFF.

The chain uses TRBV4-1 and TRBJ1-4; TRBD1 matches at 10 bases. J was trimmed by 8 bases and V by 1 base; bases with no gene match: 7. Germline CDR1 and CDR2: MGHRA and YSYEKL. This CDR3 spans 16 amino acids. As DNA, the CDR3 is TGCGCCAGCAGCCAAGTTCCGACAGGGGGCAAGGAAAAACTGTTTTTT. The encoded protein is CASSQVPTGGKEKLFF.